The 31 T cell receptor beta chains reported below all come from one sample, sequenced in a study of shared clonotypes between healthy human individuals. Only CD45RO-negative cells positively selected for CCR7 counted as naive CD8 cells, so terminally differentiated effector memory CD45RA+ cells were excluded. Data came from immunoSEQ multiplex PCR; TCRdb stores just in-frame clones and leaves some out. Of more than 2 million clones in the sample, about 93% were seen once. The sequenced sample consisted of naive CD8+ T cells from PBMCs. These receptors were collected from a man aged 18 to 35 in good health. Some clones in this sample may be carry-over from other donors' samples.

The chain employs TRBV10-3 and TRBJ1-2; TRBD1 matches 8 bases. The V and J ends lost 4 bases and 5 bases, in that order; junction bases with no gene match: 3. Germline V gene data show CDR1 as ENHRY and CDR2 as SYGVKD. The CDR3 consists of 13 residues. This chain's CDR3 is CAISGTGQYGYTF. CDR3 bases: TGTGCCATCAGTGGGACAGGGCAATATGGCTACACCTTC.

J is TRBJ2-2 and V is TRBV4-3; 8 bases are shared with TRBD1. CDR3 length: 15 residues. After removal of 1 base from V and 5 bases from J, the junction contained 3 bases not matched to a gene. CDR1 LGHNA and CDR2 YSLEER come from the germline V gene. The CDR3 reads CASSQVRDRTGELFF. In nucleotides, the CDR3 is TGCGCCAGCAGCCAAGTTAGGGACAGGACCGGGGAGCTGTTTTTT.

V is TRBV29-1 and J is TRBJ2-1; 7 bases fit TRBD1. This CDR3 region has 15 residues. Trimming took 6 bases from V and 5 from J; bases not matched to a gene: 13. In germline, CDR1 is SQVTM, CDR2 ANQGSEA. DNA for the CDR3: TGCAGCGTAGAAAAGACAGGGTCCATTCACAATGAGCAGTTCTTC. This encodes CSVEKTGSIHNEQFF.

V is TRBV9 and J is TRBJ2-7; possibly TRBD1 for D (6 bases). The germline gives CDR1 SGDLS, CDR2 YYNGEE. V was cut by 4 bases and J by 5 bases, with 10 bases left in between. The CDR3 is 12 residues long. CDR3 residues: CASSTQGNEQYF. CDR3 in DNA: TGTGCCAGCAGCACTCAGGGGAACGAGCAGTACTTC.

V and J are TRBV28 and TRBJ2-4; D possibly corresponds to TRBD2 (6 bases). Germline assignment: CDR1 MDHEN and CDR2 SYDVKM. The V and J ends lost 9 bases and 0 bases respectively, with 18 bases between them. This CDR3 is built from 16 residues. CDR3 protein: CARTGDPFRAKNIQYF. In nucleotides, the CDR3 is TGTGCCAGGACGGGGGATCCCTTTAGAGCCAAAAACATTCAGTACTTC. Full variable domain (outside the CDR3, taken from reference TRBV28 and TRBJ2-4): DVKVTQSSRYLVKRTGEKVFLECVQDMDHENMFWYRQDPGLGLRLIYFSYDVKMKEKGDIPEGYSVSREKKERFSLILESASTNQTSMYLCARTGDPFRAKNIQYFGAGTRLSVL.

The count of this clone is one. This sequence joins TRBV11-2 and TRBJ1-1; 11 bases fit TRBD1. Unmatched junction bases numbered 6, after V lost 5 bases and J lost 1 base. Germline loops: CDR1 SGHAT, CDR2 FQNNGV. The CDR3 covers 16 residues. The CDR3 loop reads CASSQDRGRGNTEAFF. CDR3 coding DNA: TGTGCCAGCAGCCAGGACAGGGGGCGAGGGAACACTGAAGCTTTCTTT. Using reference TRBV11-2 and TRBJ1-1 for the parts outside the CDR3, the full variable domain is EAGVAQSPRYKIIEKRQSVAFWCNPISGHATLYWYQQILGQGPKLLIQFQNNGVVDDSQLPKDRFSAERLKGVDSTLKIQPAKLEDSAVYLCASSQDRGRGNTEAFFGQGTRLTVV.

The chain carries TRBV10-3 and TRBJ2-2; D remains unclear. CDR3 length equals 14 residues. The ends were cut back, 11 bases at V and 3 bases at J, with 16 bases in the middle. Germline CDR1 is ENHRY and CDR2 is SYGVKD. The CDR3 is CAVLDHIYTGELFF. The DNA of the CDR3 is TGTGCCGTGCTTGACCACATATACACCGGGGAGCTGTTTTTT.

The chain couples TRBV7-9 to TRBJ2-1; possibly TRBD1 or TRBD2 for D (6 bases each). Germline V CDR1 and CDR2: SEHNR, FQNEAQ (reference sequence). The ends were cut back, 5 bases at V and 13 bases at J, with 15 bases in the middle. CDR3 length: 12 residues. This CDR3 is CASSEGGSSQFF. The CDR3 nucleotides are TGTGCCAGCAGCGAAGGGGGGAGCAGCCAGTTCTTC.

The gene calls are TRBV2 and TRBJ2-1; D remains ambiguous. The CDR3 length is 14 residues. V was pared by 7 bases and J by 0 bases, with 10 bases between. Germline V gene lookup returns CDR1 SNHLY and CDR2 FYNNEI. The CDR3 spells CASKAGASYNEQFF. DNA for the CDR3: TGTGCCAGCAAGGCCGGTGCCTCCTACAATGAGCAGTTCTTC.

The rearrangement uses TRBV6-1 and TRBJ2-5, with D perhaps matching TRBD1 (5 bases). Trimming removed 11 bases at V and 0 bases at J, with 19 bases between. The CDR3 sequence is 15 residues long. Germline V CDR1 and CDR2: MNHNS, SASEGT. The CDR3 region is CAVQLRQINQETQYF. The CDR3 region has the DNA TGTGCCGTACAACTAAGACAGATAAACCAAGAGACCCAGTACTTC.

The chain has TRBV6-1 and TRBJ2-3, with TRBD2 identical over 10 bases. Trimming took 4 bases from V and 2 from J; bases not matched to a gene: 6. The CDR3 runs to 16 residues. CDR1 and CDR2 from the germline V gene are MNHNS and SASEGT. The CDR3 here is CASSVTSGFSTDTQYF. CDR3 nucleotides: TGTGCCAGCAGTGTGACTAGCGGGTTTTCCACAGATACGCAGTATTTT.

The CDR3 protein is CASMVLPGGVNTGELFF. The CDR3 DNA sequence: TGTGCCAGCATGGTCCTTCCGGGGGGGGTTAACACCGGGGAGCTGTTTTTT. The chain couples TRBV27 to TRBJ2-2, with 8 bases aligning to TRBD2. After removal of 7 bases from V and 2 bases from J, the junction contained 12 bases not matched to a gene. CDR1 is MNHEY and CDR2 is SMNVEV in the germline V gene (reference sequence). The CDR3 spans 17 residues.

This clone was recorded only once. J is TRBJ2-3 and V is TRBV30, with 7 positions matching TRBD1. In germline, CDR1 is GTSNPN, CDR2 SVGIG (reference sequence). The CDR3 consists of 14 residues. Trimming took 4 bases from V and 3 from J; bases not matched to a gene: 7. The CDR3 region has the DNA TGTGCCTGGAATACCGGGACAGCGACAGATACGCAGTATTTT. It encodes CAWNTGTATDTQYF.

The CDR3 region is CASSVEGGPNQPQHF. The DNA for the CDR3 is TGTGCCAGCAGTGTGGAGGGGGGCCCCAATCAGCCCCAGCATTTT. The V call is TRBV2, the J call TRBJ1-5, with a tentative D call TRBD1 (6 bases). The CDR3 contains 15 residues. Germline V gene lookup returns CDR1 SNHLY and CDR2 FYNNEI. The V gene lost 4 bases and the J gene lost 3 bases, with 13 bases spanning the gap.

This clone has just one count. Other DNA sequences from this sample encode an identical CDR3 as well. The CDR3 DNA sequence: TGTGCCAGCAGTTCCCGGGACTCTTACAATGAGCAGTTCTTC. It specifies CASSSRDSYNEQFF. V and J are TRBV27 and TRBJ2-1, with a possible D match to TRBD2 (6 bases). The germline V and J ends were trimmed by 4 bases and 4 bases, with 11 bases remaining between them. CDR3 length: 14 amino acids. Germline V lookup: CDR1 MNHEY, CDR2 SMNVEV (reference sequence).

About this clone itself: Other DNA sequences within the sample encode an identical CDR3. This chain connects TRBV27 to TRBJ2-7; weak D call: TRBD2 (5 bases). CDR1 is MNHEY, CDR2 SMNVEV, per germline (reference sequence). The CDR3 covers 13 residues. With 2 bases removed from V and 4 bases from J, the gap between germline ends came to 9 bases. The CDR3 is CASSLRAGYEQYF. DNA for the CDR3: TGTGCCAGCAGTTTACGCGCGGGTTACGAGCAGTACTTC.

On this clone itself: This CDR3 is also generated by other DNA sequences in the sample. This chain connects TRBV9 to TRBJ1-1; TRBD1 is a possible D gene (5 bases). The V and J ends lost 3 bases and 2 bases respectively, with 8 bases between them. The CDR3 loop spans 13 amino acids. CDR1 and CDR2 from the germline V gene are SGDLS and YYNGEE. The CDR3 sequence: CASSAGQNTEAFF. The CDR3 DNA follows: TGTGCCAGCAGCGCCGGACAAAACACTGAAGCTTTCTTT.

The V call is TRBV7-9, the J call TRBJ2-1, with 9 positions matching TRBD1. Germline assignment: CDR1 SEHNR and CDR2 FQNEAQ (reference sequence). The CDR3 sequence is 14 residues long. CDR3 residues: CKLGDRAINNEQFF. CDR3 DNA: TGTAAGCTAGGGGACAGGGCCATAAACAATGAGCAGTTCTTC.

The chain links TRBV2 to TRBJ2-7; perhaps TRBD2 as D (6 bases). The germline V and J ends were trimmed by 5 bases and 6 bases, with 11 bases remaining between them. Germline V gene data show CDR1 as SNHLY and CDR2 as FYNNEI. This CDR3 is built from 12 residues. This CDR3 reads CASSPLAGEQYF. Written as DNA, the CDR3 is TGTGCCAGCAGTCCACTAGCAGGCGAGCAGTACTTC.

This chain connects TRBV28 to TRBJ2-4; D might be TRBD1 (5 bases). CDR1 is MDHEN and CDR2 is SYDVKM in the germline V gene. The CDR3 extends over 17 amino acids. V was pared by 3 bases and J by 0 bases, with 15 bases between. The CDR3 bases are TGTGCCAGCAGTTTTCCGCAGGGTTTTCTAGCCAAAAACATTCAGTACTTC. It codes for CASSFPQGFLAKNIQYF.

The rearrangement uses TRBV28 and TRBJ1-3, with D possibly TRBD1 on 5 matching bases. The germline V gene has CDR1 MDHEN and CDR2 SYDVKM. The length of the CDR3 is 14 residues. Trimming took off 7 bases at V and 7 bases at J, with 17 bases between the two ends. The CDR3 region is CASTPWGGENTIYF. As DNA, the CDR3 is TGTGCCAGCACCCCCTGGGGGGGGGAGAACACCATATATTTT.

The V gene is TRBV2, the J gene TRBJ2-7, with 7 bases aligning to TRBD1. Germline trimming cut 7 bases from V and 3 bases from J; bases unmatched to any gene: 12. The CDR3 sequence is 15 residues long. CDR1 SNHLY and CDR2 FYNNEI come from the germline V gene. For the CDR3, the DNA is TGTGCCAGCACACAGGGGAATCCTTGGAACTACGAGCAGTACTTC. Encoded protein: CASTQGNPWNYEQYF.

Concerning this clone itself: The same CDR3 is also encoded by other DNA sequences in this sample. CDR3 DNA: TGTGCCAGCAGCCCGACCACTAGGTATGTCTACGAGCAGTACTTC. It codes for CASSPTTRYVYEQYF. The chain joins TRBV28 to TRBJ2-7, with D maybe TRBD2 (5 bases). V lost 6 bases, J lost 3 bases, and 18 bases lay in between. Germline-derived CDR1 and CDR2 are MDHEN and SYDVKM. The CDR3 extends over 15 amino acids.

The chain combines TRBV2 with TRBJ2-7; a weak D match, TRBD2 (5 bases). In germline, CDR1 is SNHLY, CDR2 FYNNEI. This CDR3 contains 13 residues. V shed 9 bases and J shed 3 bases, with 15 bases lying between them. CDR3 amino acids: CASTFPGYYEQYF. The CDR3 nucleotides are TGTGCCAGTACTTTCCCGGGATACTACGAGCAGTACTTC.

The V gene is TRBV7-2, the J gene TRBJ1-1; possibly TRBD1 for D (5 bases). The CDR3 extends over 16 amino acids. The V gene's germline CDR1 is SGHTA and CDR2 FQGNSA. The V end lost 0 bases, the J end lost 2 bases, and 13 bases lay between the germline ends. CDR3 DNA sequence: TGTGCCAGCAGCTTAGCAAGGTTGGGGGGAAACACTGAAGCTTTCTTT. It translates to CASSLARLGGNTEAFF.

The chain links TRBV18 to TRBJ2-2; perhaps TRBD1 as D (7 bases). The germline gives CDR1 KGHSH, CDR2 LQKENI. Trimming took 2 bases from V and 4 from J, leaving 14 bases between them. The CDR3 is 16 residues long. Written as DNA, the CDR3 is TGTGCCAGCTCACCAAACAGGGGAGGATTCACCGGGGAGCTGTTTTTT. It specifies CASSPNRGGFTGELFF.

V is TRBV7-9 and J is TRBJ2-3; 8 bases agree with TRBD2. The junction had 7 bases not matched to a gene; V was cut back by 3 bases and J by 5 bases. CDR1 is SEHNR, CDR2 FQNEAQ, per germline (reference sequence). The CDR3 length is 15 residues. The CDR3 region has the DNA TGTGCCAGCAGCTTCAAGCGGGAGTTTGGAGATACGCAGTATTTT. This sequence encodes CASSFKREFGDTQYF.

The chain links TRBV28 to TRBJ2-1, with 7 bases identical to TRBD1. The length of the CDR3 is 15 residues. The V and J ends lost 5 bases and 7 bases, in that order; junction bases with no gene match: 11. Germline V CDR1 and CDR2: MDHEN, SYDVKM. The CDR3 DNA is TGTGCCAGCAGTCGGCGACAGGGTCAAGTGAATGAGCAGTTCTTC. Translated: CASSRRQGQVNEQFF.

V is TRBV2 and J is TRBJ2-7, with 7 bases identical to TRBD1. Germline CDR1 SNHLY, CDR2 FYNNEI. The CDR3 loop spans 13 amino acids. The V and J ends lost 8 bases and 3 bases, in that order; junction bases with no gene match: 7. As DNA, the CDR3 is TGTGCCAGCGTAGGACAGGTTAGCTACGAGCAGTACTTC. It codes for CASVGQVSYEQYF.

The chain has TRBV4-1 and TRBJ2-7; D remains unclear. V was pared by 2 bases and J by 2 bases, with 10 bases between. Germline V gene data show CDR1 as MGHRA and CDR2 as YSYEKL. The CDR3 length is 14 residues. CDR3 protein: CASSQFKAAYEQYF. The CDR3 DNA sequence: TGCGCCAGCAGCCAATTCAAGGCAGCCTACGAGCAGTACTTC.

For this clone: In the same sample, other DNA sequences code for this CDR3. The chain uses TRBV30 and TRBJ2-1; D gene unclear. Between the trimmed V and J ends, which lost 1 base and 3 bases, there was a span of 7 bases. CDR3 length equals 13 residues. Germline CDR1 is GTSNPN and CDR2 is SVGIG (reference sequence). The CDR3 is CAWSGPDYNEQFF. CDR3 in DNA: TGTGCCTGGAGTGGGCCGGACTACAATGAGCAGTTCTTC.